These 9 T cell receptor beta chains were all obtained from the same sample, sequenced in a study of cytomegalovirus exposure and HLA in healthy donors (dated by TCRdb to about 2017). The method was the immunoSEQ multiplex PCR assay. For the multiplex PCR, a mixture combining 60 forward primers for TCR Vbeta segments and 13 reverse primers for TCR Jbeta segments was used. Sourced from immuneACCESS, this table was stored by TCRdb with only in-frame sequences that have V and J called. A share of the clones is absent; for the studies checked, an unresolved V gene accounts for under half, and the remainder has no known explanation. In this sample the table shows about 210,000 clones, roughly 79% of which occur a single time. About 2% of the sample is in the top ten clones. The source material was PBMCs. The receptors were gathered from a male donor in good health and CMV-seronegative.

On this clone itself: Other DNA sequences in this specimen translate into the identical CDR3. The V call is TRBV9, the J call TRBJ2-1; TRBD2 matches at 8 bases. Trimming removed 0 bases from V and 5 bases from J; junction bases left unmatched: 4. This CDR3 is built from 15 residues. In germline, CDR1 is SGDLS, CDR2 YYNGEE. CDR3 DNA: TGTGCCAGCAGCGTAGGACTAGCGCCGGACAATGAGCAGTTCTTC. The encoded protein is CASSVGLAPDNEQFF.

This clone showed up just a few times. This rearrangement joins TRBV30 to TRBJ2-1, with 13 bases aligning to TRBD2. The CDR3 runs to 15 residues. Losses at the gene ends were 0 bases for V and 9 bases for J; bases not matched to a gene: 5. From germline, CDR1 is GTSNPN and CDR2 SVGIG (reference sequence). The CDR3 DNA sequence: TGTGCCTGGAGTGTTGGACTAGCGGGGGCGGGTGAGCAGTTCTTC. Its translation: CAWSVGLAGAGEQFF.

The chain combines TRBV7-8 with TRBJ1-5; TRBD1 matches 10 bases. Per germline, CDR1 SGHVS and CDR2 FQNEAQ. The J segment lost 4 bases and the V segment lost 6 bases, leaving 3 bases of the junction unmatched. This CDR3 comprises 14 residues. The CDR3: CASRGQGGNQPQHF. The CDR3 DNA sequence: TGTGCCAGCAGAGGACAGGGGGGGAATCAGCCCCAGCATTTT.

The chain combines TRBV29-1 with TRBJ2-7, with D unresolved. V dropped 1 base and J dropped 1 base, with 11 bases sitting between them. The CDR3 sequence is 14 residues long. The germline V gene encodes CDR1 SQVTM and CDR2 ANQGSEA. CDR3 DNA: TGCAGCGTTGAAGTTGGAACGGGTTCCTACGAGCAGTACTTC. Translation gives CSVEVGTGSYEQYF.

The chain has TRBV6-4 and TRBJ2-1, with D unclear. The length of the CDR3 is 14 residues. From germline, CDR1 is MRHNA and CDR2 SNTAGT. Trimming left V 4 bases short and J 2 bases short, with 9 bases between. The CDR3 DNA reads TGTGCCAGCAGTGTGGGCCCGACCTACAATGAGCAGTTCTTC. It codes for CASSVGPTYNEQFF.

The chain uses TRBV6-4 and TRBJ2-7; tentatively, D is TRBD1 (7 bases). Germline values: CDR1 MRHNA, CDR2 SNTAGT. The CDR3 runs 19 residues. V was clipped by 0 bases and J by 1 base, with 22 bases between them. The chain's CDR3 is CASSDSKRGGQVRSYEQYF. Here the CDR3 DNA reads TGTGCCAGCAGTGACTCTAAACGGGGAGGACAGGTGCGATCCTACGAGCAGTACTTC.

This chain uses TRBV27 with TRBJ2-3, with D unresolved. Looked up from germline, CDR1 is MNHEY and CDR2 is SMNVEV (reference sequence). The ends were cut back, 4 bases at V and 0 bases at J, with 8 bases in the middle. The CDR3 totals 14 residues. CDR3 residues: CASSWVTSTDTQYF. The CDR3 DNA reads as TGTGCCAGCAGTTGGGTGACTAGCACAGATACGCAGTATTTT.

This clone was seen only a few times. This sequence joins TRBV11-2 and TRBJ2-7, with 7 nucleotides matching TRBD1. V lost 6 bases to trimming and J lost 9 bases; unmatched junction nucleotides: 11. CDR1 and CDR2 from the germline V gene are SGHAT and FQNNGV. The CDR3 totals 13 residues. The CDR3 region is CASRLQGTEWQYF. DNA of the CDR3: TGTGCCAGCAGATTACAGGGGACCGAGTGGCAGTACTTC.

The chain combines TRBV7-9 with TRBJ1-1, with D possibly being TRBD1 (5 bases). The ends were cut back, 3 bases at V and 10 bases at J, with 18 bases in the middle. There are 14 residues in the CDR3. Germline V gene data show CDR1 as SEHNR and CDR2 as FQNEAQ (reference sequence). CDR3: CASSFLTAPLGAFF. CDR3 DNA: TGTGCCAGCAGCTTCTTGACAGCACCGCTGGGAGCTTTCTTT.